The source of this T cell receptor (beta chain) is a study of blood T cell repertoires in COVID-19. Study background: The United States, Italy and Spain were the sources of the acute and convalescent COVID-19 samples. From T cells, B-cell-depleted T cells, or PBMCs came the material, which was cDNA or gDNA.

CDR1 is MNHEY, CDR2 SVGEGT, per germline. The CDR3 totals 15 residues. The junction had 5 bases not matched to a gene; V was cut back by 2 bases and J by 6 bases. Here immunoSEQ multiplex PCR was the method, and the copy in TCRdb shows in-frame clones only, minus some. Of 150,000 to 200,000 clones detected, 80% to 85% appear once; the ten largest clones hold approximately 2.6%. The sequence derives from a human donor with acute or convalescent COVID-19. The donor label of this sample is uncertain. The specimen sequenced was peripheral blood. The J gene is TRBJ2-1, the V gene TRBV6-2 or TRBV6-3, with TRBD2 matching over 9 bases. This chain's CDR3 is CASSYEAGGRNEQFF. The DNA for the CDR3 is TGTGCCAGCAGTTACGAGGCGGGAGGGCGCAATGAGCAGTTCTTC.